This TCR beta chain stems from a study of blood T cell repertoires in COVID-19. The overall study: The samples span acute and convalescent COVID-19 from the United States, Italy and Spain. Sources were T cells, B-cell-depleted T cells, or PBMCs; the material itself was cDNA or gDNA.

In the original processing: Scientists estimated how many nucleated cells there were by amplifying reference gene primers. Sequencing used immunoSEQ multiplex PCR; TCRdb keeps in-frame clones, though not all of them. The D gene and trimming were derived from the DNA, and the V and J assignments and clone size from that table. The sample gives 70,000 or so clones, more than 75% of which show up once; roughly 1.5% is in the top ten. Unmatched junction bases numbered 13, after V lost 10 bases and J lost 7 bases. Germline V lookup: CDR1 SNHLY, CDR2 FYNNEI. This CDR3 has 14 residues. What was sequenced was peripheral blood. The chain carries TRBV2 and TRBJ2-7; TRBD1 agrees at 10 bases. The receptor's source is a human donor in a cohort sampled during active COVID-19. The CDR3 nucleotides read TGTGCCACGATATCCGGGACAGGGGTGAAAGAGCAGTACGTC. Amino acids: CATISGTGVKEQYV.